Below, 31 T cell receptor beta chains from the same sample are listed, as sequenced in a study of blood T cell repertoires in COVID-19. Assay used: immunoSEQ multiplex PCR; TCRdb lists only in-frame clones, some missing. This sample has some 200,000 clones, with 80% to 90% found just once. The material sequenced was PBMCs or T cells enriched from blood (not recorded which). The receptors stem from a woman aged 18 to 35 in a cohort exposed to, infected with or recovered from COVID-19 (not recorded which).

The CDR3 spells CASSVGQGYNEQFF. CDR3 nucleotides: TGTGCCAGCAGTGTGGGACAGGGGTACAATGAGCAGTTCTTC. The J gene is TRBJ2-1, the V gene TRBV2, with 10 bases fitting TRBD1. The CDR3 sequence is 14 residues long. V lost 4 bases, J lost 4 bases, and 1 base stayed unmatched. Germline CDR1 reads SNHLY; CDR2 reads FYNNEI. Based on the CDR3 plus reference TRBV2 and TRBJ2-1, the full variable domain is EPEVTQTPSHQVTQMGQEVILRCVPISNHLYFYWYRQILGQKVEFLVSFYNNEISEKSEIFDDQFSVERPDGSNFTLKIRSTKLEDSAMYFCASSVGQGYNEQFFGPGTRLTVL.

This clone was picked up one time. The chain uses TRBV3-1 (or the pseudogene TRBV3-2) and TRBJ2-3, with D maybe TRBD2 (6 bases). V was cut by 0 bases and J by 0 bases, with 22 bases left in between. Germline V gene sequence: CDR1 LGHDT, CDR2 YNNKEL (reference sequence). The CDR3 extends over 20 amino acids. CDR3 sequence: CASSQEGGRDLLFSTDTQYF. DNA for the CDR3: TGTGCCAGCAGCCAAGAAGGAGGGCGGGACCTTCTCTTTAGCACAGATACGCAGTATTTT.

J is TRBJ1-2 and V is TRBV19, with TRBD1 identical over 7 bases. This CDR3 has 16 amino acids. Germline assignment: CDR1 LNHDA and CDR2 SQIVND (reference sequence). With 5 bases clipped from V and 2 bases from J, the junction kept 11 bases outside the gene matches. The CDR3 sequence is CASSPSYPTGNYGYTF. The CDR3 DNA follows: TGTGCCAGTAGTCCATCTTACCCGACAGGGAACTATGGCTACACCTTC.

The chain has TRBV24-1 and TRBJ1-1, with 7 bases that match TRBD1. CDR3 size: 13 residues. The V segment lost 0 bases and the J segment 8 bases; nucleotides outside the gene matches: 2. CDR1 and CDR2 from the germline V gene are KGHDR and SFDVKD. As DNA, the CDR3 is TGTGCCACCAGTGATTTGATGACAGGGGAAGCTTTCTTT. Its protein is CATSDLMTGEAFF.

The J gene is TRBJ1-3, the V gene TRBV29-1; D may be TRBD1 (5 bases). The V end lost 7 bases, the J end lost 1 base, and 14 bases lay between the germline ends. The CDR3 has 14 amino acids. The V gene's germline CDR1 is SQVTM and CDR2 ANQGSEA. The DNA of the CDR3 is TGCAGCGCCTTGGGGGGGAGTTCTGGAAACACCATATATTTT. The encoded protein is CSALGGSSGNTIYF. The whole variable domain, remainder taken from reference TRBV29-1 and TRBJ1-3, is SAVISQKPSRDICQRGTSLTIQCQVDSQVTMMFWYRQQPGQSLTLIATANQGSEATYESGFVIDKFPISRPNLTFSTLTVSNMSPEDSSIYLCSALGGSSGNTIYFGEGSWLTVV.

This rearrangement joins TRBV19 to TRBJ2-1, with TRBD2 identical over 7 bases. J was trimmed by 4 bases and V by 1 base; bases with no gene match: 4. This CDR3 is 15 amino acids long. Germline V lookup: CDR1 LNHDA, CDR2 SQIVND (reference sequence). CDR3 sequence reads: CASSIGLAAYNEQFF. The DNA of the CDR3 is TGTGCCAGTAGTATAGGGCTAGCGGCTTACAATGAGCAGTTCTTC.

The table lists this clone with a count of one. The V and J genes are TRBV6-5 and TRBJ2-2, with a possible D match to TRBD1 (6 bases). The germline V gene has CDR1 MNHEY and CDR2 SVGAGI. Trimming took off 6 bases at V and 4 bases at J, with 12 bases between the two ends. The CDR3 consists of 14 residues. The CDR3 sequence: CASSSQGATGELFF. For the CDR3, the DNA is TGTGCCAGCAGCTCACAGGGAGCCACCGGGGAGCTGTTTTTT.

This chain links TRBV30 with TRBJ2-3, with 11 positions matching TRBD2. The V gene end was trimmed by 3 bases and the J gene end by 2 bases; junction bases not matched to a gene: 4. Germline values: CDR1 GTSNPN, CDR2 SVGIG (reference sequence). This CDR3 comprises 15 residues. The CDR3 spells CAWRWGLAVTDTQYF. In DNA, the CDR3 is TGTGCCTGGAGGTGGGGACTAGCGGTCACAGATACGCAGTATTTT.

This chain joins TRBV7-3 and TRBJ2-1; unclear D gene. Trimming removed 5 bases from V and 4 bases from J, with 15 bases in between. The CDR3 is 15 residues long. Germline V lookup: CDR1 SGHTA, CDR2 FQGTGA. CDR3 sequence reads: CASSIEARLYNEQFF. The CDR3 DNA sequence: TGTGCCAGCAGCATAGAGGCTAGACTTTACAATGAGCAGTTCTTC.

The chain combines TRBV3-1 (or the pseudogene TRBV3-2) with TRBJ2-2, with TRBD1 matching over 7 bases. The length of the CDR3 is 15 residues. Germline V lookup: CDR1 LGHDT, CDR2 YNNKEL (reference sequence). Trimming cost V 2 bases and J 4 bases; bases outside gene matches: 4. The CDR3 region is CASSQRDSFTGELFF. The CDR3 DNA reads as TGTGCCAGCAGCCAAAGGGACAGCTTCACCGGGGAGCTGTTTTTT.

The V and J genes are TRBV4-1 and TRBJ2-3; 11 nucleotides align to TRBD2. Germline V gives CDR1 MGHRA, CDR2 YSYEKL. V dropped 4 bases and J dropped 0; count of bases not matched to a gene: 6. The CDR3 loop spans 17 amino acids. The CDR3 loop reads CASSPGLAAFSTDTQYF. CDR3 in DNA: TGCGCCAGCAGCCCGGGACTAGCGGCTTTTAGCACAGATACGCAGTATTTT.

J is TRBJ2-7 and V is TRBV6-1; TRBD1 aligns across 7 bases. Germline CDR1 and CDR2: MNHNS and SASEGT. V lost 1 base, J lost 2 bases, and 5 bases stayed unmatched. CDR3 size: 15 residues. The CDR3 is CASSEGGTAPYEQYF. In nucleotides, the CDR3 is TGTGCCAGCAGTGAAGGAGGGACAGCCCCCTACGAGCAGTACTTC.

This chain links TRBV28 with TRBJ1-3; D is perhaps TRBD1 (5 bases). The CDR3 spans 16 residues. Trimming shortened V by 2 bases and J by 0 bases, and 11 bases separated the two germline ends. From germline, CDR1 is MDHEN and CDR2 SYDVKM. The CDR3, as DNA: TGTGCCAGCAGTTTACCAGAAGGGGTCTCTGGAAACACCATATATTTT. Amino acid sequence: CASSLPEGVSGNTIYF.

The gene calls are TRBV28 and TRBJ1-5; 8 bases fit TRBD1. Germline V gene data show CDR1 as MDHEN and CDR2 as SYDVKM. Trimming took 4 bases from V and 3 from J; bases not matched to a gene: 8. This CDR3 is built from 16 residues. CDR3 in DNA: TGTGCCAGCAGTTCCCGACAGGGGCTCCACAATCAGCCCCAGCATTTT. Translated, it gives CASSSRQGLHNQPQHF.

This clone occurred once. This chain joins TRBV19 and TRBJ2-7; 8 bases are a match to TRBD1. The junction had 13 bases not matched to a gene; V was cut back by 2 bases and J by 1 base. This CDR3 has 18 residues. Germline loops: CDR1 LNHDA, CDR2 SQIVND (reference sequence). CDR3 coding DNA: TGTGCCAGTAGTATACGGACAGGGTCCTCCTCTCCTTCCTACGAGCAGTACTTC. It encodes CASSIRTGSSSPSYEQYF.

CDR3 sequence: CASSFRDITYNEQFF. Here the CDR3 DNA reads TGTGCCAGCAGTTTTCGGGACATTACCTACAATGAGCAGTTCTTC. The genes are TRBV6-5 and TRBJ2-1; the D gene is possibly TRBD1 (6 bases). Germline lookup yields CDR1 MNHEY and CDR2 SVGAGI. The CDR3 is 15 residues long. The V end was cut by 4 bases, the J end by 2 bases, with 12 bases between.

The chain recombines TRBV7-9 with TRBJ2-5; D is ambiguous. This CDR3 is built from 13 residues. CDR1 is SEHNR and CDR2 is FQNEAQ in the germline V gene (reference sequence). Trimming left V 5 bases short and J 3 bases short, with 10 bases between. In DNA form, the CDR3 reads TGTGCCAGCAGCCCTAACAGAAAAGAGACCCAGTACTTC. Translating it yields CASSPNRKETQYF. The full variable domain, completed using reference TRBV7-9 and TRBJ2-5, is DTGVSQNPRHKITKRGQNVTFRCDPISEHNRLYWYRQTLGQGPEFLTYFQNEAQLEKSRLLSDRFSAERPKGSFSTLEIQRTEQGDSAMYLCASSPNRKETQYFGPGTRLLVL.

The count of this clone is one. This sequence joins TRBV6-1 and TRBJ2-6; the D is unclear. The germline gives CDR1 MNHNS, CDR2 SASEGT. The CDR3 covers 15 residues. Trimming stripped 2 bases from V and 0 bases from J, with 5 bases between. CDR3 nucleotides: TGTGCCAGCAGTGAACGTTTCTCTGGGGCCAACGTCCTGACTTTC. Its translation is CASSERFSGANVLTF.

The chain has TRBV6-5 and TRBJ1-5; the match to TRBD1 covers 7 bases. CDR1 and CDR2 from the germline V gene are MNHEY and SVGAGI. This CDR3 spans 14 amino acids. CDR3 sequence (DNA): TGTGCAAAAACTGCCAGGGGGGGCAATCAGCCCCAGCATTTT. Translation: CAKTARGGNQPQHF.

The V call is TRBV5-1, the J call TRBJ2-1; D not certain. The V gene lost 0 bases and the J gene lost 2 bases, with 6 bases spanning the gap. The CDR3 consists of 14 residues. Germline-derived CDR1 and CDR2 are SGHRS and YFSETQ. CDR3 sequence: CASSLELAYNEQFF. DNA of the CDR3: TGCGCCAGCAGCTTGGAGCTAGCCTACAATGAGCAGTTCTTC.

This rearrangement joins TRBV11-3 to TRBJ2-7; maybe TRBD1 (6 bases). The germline gives CDR1 SGHNT, CDR2 YENEEA. The CDR3 spans 15 residues. Trimming pared 6 bases from V and 2 bases from J, leaving 17 bases between. As DNA, the CDR3 is TGTGCCAGCAGTTCTTGGGACAAGCCAACCTACGAGCAGTACTTC. This sequence encodes CASSSWDKPTYEQYF. Complete variable domain (other parts from reference TRBV11-3 and TRBJ2-7): EAGVVQSPRYKIIEKKQPVAFWCNPISGHNTLYWYLQNLGQGPELLIRYENEEAVDDSQLPKDRFSAERLKGVDSTLKIQPAELGDSAVYLCASSSWDKPTYEQYFGPGTRLTVT.

V is TRBV28 and J is TRBJ1-1; 7 nucleotides line up with TRBD1. The V segment lost 6 bases and the J segment 11 bases; nucleotides outside the gene matches: 6. Germline V lookup: CDR1 MDHEN, CDR2 SYDVKM. The CDR3 is 11 residues long. CDR3 DNA: TGTGCCAGCAGCTTGGGGACAGAGGCTTTCTTT. Protein product: CASSLGTEAFF. The complete variable domain, with remaining parts taken from reference TRBV28 and TRBJ1-1, reads DVKVTQSSRYLVKRTGEKVFLECVQDMDHENMFWYRQDPGLGLRLIYFSYDVKMKEKGDIPEGYSVSREKKERFSLILESASTNQTSMYLCASSLGTEAFFGQGTRLTVV.

This clone was picked up one time. The chain is built from TRBV5-1 and TRBJ1-1; D gene uncertain. CDR1 is SGHRS, CDR2 YFSETQ, per germline. V was pared by 3 bases and J by 7 bases, with 16 bases between. The CDR3 has 14 amino acids. The CDR3 DNA reads as TGCGCCAGCAGCTGGGTGACTGGAGAGAGTGAAGCTTTCTTT. This codes for CASSWVTGESEAFF.

The V and J genes are TRBV3-1 (or the pseudogene TRBV3-2) and TRBJ2-5; 9 nucleotides line up with TRBD1. This CDR3 region has 17 residues. The V and J ends lost 2 bases and 5 bases, in that order; junction bases with no gene match: 12. The germline V gene encodes CDR1 LGHDT and CDR2 YNNKEL (reference sequence). CDR3 in DNA: TGTGCCAGCAGCCAAAGGGACAGGGATGGTATTCGGGAGACCCAGTACTTC. Its translation is CASSQRDRDGIRETQYF.

The chain links TRBV3-1 (or the pseudogene TRBV3-2) to TRBJ1-6; D may be TRBD1 (6 bases). V was clipped by 4 bases and J by 8 bases, with 12 bases between them. The germline V gene has CDR1 LGHDT and CDR2 YNNKEL (reference sequence). The CDR3 sequence is 14 residues long. This CDR3 is CASSLQGMDSPLHF. The CDR3 DNA reads TGTGCCAGCAGCCTTCAGGGGATGGATTCACCCCTCCACTTT.

The chain has TRBV6-5 and TRBJ1-6; D uncertain. Germline lookup yields CDR1 MNHEY and CDR2 SVGAGI. The V gene lost 8 bases and the J gene lost 7 bases, with 6 bases spanning the gap. CDR3 length equals 11 residues. The CDR3 is CASGLNSPLHF. The CDR3 bases are TGTGCCAGCGGACTAAATTCACCCCTCCACTTT.

The chain combines TRBV6-5 with TRBJ1-1, with 7 nucleotides matching TRBD1. The germline gives CDR1 MNHEY, CDR2 SVGAGI. With V trimmed by 6 bases and J by 1 base, 5 bases remained unmatched. The CDR3 extends over 14 amino acids. This chain's CDR3 is CASSLTGSNTEAFF. The CDR3 DNA reads as TGTGCCAGCAGCCTGACAGGGTCGAACACTGAAGCTTTCTTT.

This clone was detected only once. This chain joins TRBV11-3 and TRBJ1-1; TRBD1 matches 8 bases. CDR1 SGHNT and CDR2 YENEEA come from the germline V gene. The CDR3 extends over 13 amino acids. V lost 5 bases, J lost 7 bases, and 6 bases stayed unmatched. The CDR3 DNA reads as TGTGCCAGCAGCGAGACAGGGGCCGGTGAAGCTTTCTTT. Encoded protein: CASSETGAGEAFF.

This rearrangement joins TRBV4-1 to TRBJ2-7, with TRBD1 as a possible D gene (6 bases). V was pared by 0 bases and J by 5 bases, with 8 bases between. Germline lookup yields CDR1 MGHRA and CDR2 YSYEKL. The CDR3 spans 13 residues. CDR3 nucleotides: TGCGCCAGCAGCCAAGACCAGGGGCACGAGCAGTACTTC. It specifies CASSQDQGHEQYF.

The V and J genes are TRBV24-1 and TRBJ2-7; 10 bases are a match to TRBD1. The CDR3 totals 13 residues. The V gene's germline CDR1 is KGHDR and CDR2 SFDVKD. With 3 bases clipped from V and 6 bases from J, the junction kept 1 base outside the gene matches. Written as DNA, the CDR3 is TGTGCCACCAGTGATGGACAGGGGGGCGAGCAGTACTTC. It specifies CATSDGQGGEQYF.

The CDR3 DNA follows: TGTGCCAGCAGCGGACTAGCGGGGGGGATGAATGAGCAGTTCTTC. Residues: CASSGLAGGMNEQFF. V gene TRBV6-5 combines with J gene TRBJ2-1, with 15 bases matching TRBD2. The CDR3 runs to 15 residues. V shed 6 bases and J 7 bases; nucleotides not matched to a gene: 4. Germline CDR1 MNHEY, CDR2 SVGAGI.